One and the same sample provided the 11 T cell receptor beta chains below, sequenced in a study of T cell responses to AZD1222 COVID-19 vaccine. Using immunoSEQ multiplex PCR, the repertoire was profiled, and TCRdb retains in-frame clones only, with some absent. Found here are about 90,000 clones, around 85% of them singletons; the top ten hold 4.5%. Material: peripheral blood, obtained 28 days after the second AZD1222 dose. All receptors derive from an adult who received the AZD1222 COVID-19 vaccine.

This chain joins TRBV18 and TRBJ1-3, with 9 bases identical to TRBD1. V lost 3 bases, J lost 4 bases, and 4 bases stayed unmatched. The CDR3 covers 15 residues. Germline values: CDR1 KGHSH, CDR2 LQKENI. The CDR3 DNA sequence: TGTGCCAGCTCACCCGGGACAGGGCTGGGAAACACCATATATTTT. It translates to CASSPGTGLGNTIYF.

This clone was observed a few times. The chain is built from TRBV11-2 and TRBJ2-3, with 8 bases fitting TRBD2. In germline, CDR1 is SGHAT, CDR2 FQNNGV. V shed 11 bases, J shed 0 bases, and the junction held 7 bases outside the gene matches. This CDR3 has 14 amino acids. The CDR3 DNA is TGTGCCGCCGGGGGGGGCCGAAGCACAGATACGCAGTATTTT. This sequence encodes CAAGGGRSTDTQYF.

The genes are TRBV6-5 and TRBJ2-7; tentatively, D is TRBD2 (5 bases). Germline lookup yields CDR1 MNHEY and CDR2 SVGAGI. Trimming removed 6 bases at V and 5 bases at J, with 11 bases between. The CDR3 is made up of 12 amino acids. The CDR3 sequence is CASRAALHEQYF. CDR3 DNA sequence: TGTGCCAGCAGAGCGGCCTTACACGAGCAGTACTTC.

The gene calls are TRBV9 and TRBJ1-5; D gene unclear. CDR3 size: 15 residues. Trimming shortened V by 4 bases and J by 3 bases, and 14 bases separated the two germline ends. Germline CDR1 is SGDLS and CDR2 is YYNGEE. CDR3 coding DNA: TGTGCCAGCAGCACCACCCCGTTCCACAATCAGCCCCAGCATTTT. It is translated as CASSTTPFHNQPQHF.

The rearrangement joins TRBV21-1 to TRBJ1-4; the D call TRBD1 from the table was never checked on the DNA. TRBV21-1 is reported as a pseudogene. The length of the CDR3 is 15 residues. This CDR3 is CASSKGDKNKEKLFF. The CDR3 DNA follows: TGTGCCAGCAGCAAGGGGGACAAGAACAAGGAAAAACTGTTTTTT.

The chain recombines TRBV6-5 with TRBJ2-7, with a weak D call TRBD1 (6 bases). CDR3 size: 14 residues. V dropped 2 bases and J dropped 0 bases, with 8 bases sitting between them. Per germline, CDR1 MNHEY and CDR2 SVGAGI. This CDR3 is CASSYRDNSYEQYF. In DNA form, the CDR3 reads TGTGCCAGCAGTTACCGGGACAACTCCTACGAGCAGTACTTC.

The genes are TRBV5-6 and TRBJ2-3; 8 nucleotides line up with TRBD1. This CDR3 comprises 15 residues. J lost 2 bases, V lost 2 bases, and 4 bases had no gene match. CDR1 is SGHDT, CDR2 YYEEEE, per germline. The CDR3 nucleotides read TGTGCCAGCAGCTTAGACAGGGGATTCACAGATACGCAGTATTTT. Translation gives CASSLDRGFTDTQYF.

On this clone itself: Other DNA sequences in this sample translate to the same CDR3. The chain employs TRBV19 and TRBJ1-1, with unresolved D. Germline assignment: CDR1 LNHDA and CDR2 SQIVND (reference sequence). The V end was cut by 3 bases, the J end by 1 base, with 6 bases between. This CDR3 comprises 13 residues. CDR3 residues: CASSIRENTEAFF. The CDR3 region has the DNA TGTGCCAGTAGTATCCGAGAGAACACTGAAGCTTTCTTT.

The genes are TRBV24-1 and TRBJ2-3; D is undetermined. CDR1 and CDR2 from the germline V gene are KGHDR and SFDVKD. The V end was cut by 2 bases, the J end by 5 bases, with 10 bases between. CDR3 length: 14 residues. The CDR3 bases are TGTGCCACCAGTGATTCGGGCCGTGGAGATACGCAGTATTTT. It yields the protein CATSDSGRGDTQYF.

The rearrangement links TRBV19 to TRBJ1-4; possible D gene TRBD1, 6 bases. Germline assignment: CDR1 LNHDA and CDR2 SQIVND (reference sequence). V was clipped by 5 bases and J by 0 bases, with 10 bases between them. The CDR3 spans 15 residues. The CDR3 sequence: CASSRTVATNEKLFF. CDR3 coding DNA: TGTGCCAGTAGTCGGACAGTTGCAACTAATGAAAAACTGTTTTTT.

In this sample, this clone turned up once. The chain is built from TRBV19 and TRBJ1-2; D is possibly TRBD1 (6 bases). The CDR3 totals 15 residues. The V and J ends lost 7 bases and 4 bases respectively, with 19 bases between them. Per the germline V gene, CDR1 is LNHDA and CDR2 is SQIVND (reference sequence). In nucleotides, the CDR3 is TGTGCCAGTACGGGACAATCTGTCTATAGCTATGGCTACACCTTC. Protein sequence: CASTGQSVYSYGYTF.